One and the same sample provided the 9 T cell receptor beta chains below, sequenced in a study of regulatory T cells in long-lasting Graves disease. Arm-PCR of CDR3 regions and iRepertoire HTBI primers were the basis on which TCR beta libraries were built. TCRdb independently ran MiXCR on the multiplex PCR reads; one entry per CDR3 protein. The sample has under 800,000 distinct CDR3 sequences; less than 20% are singletons. As to time point: newly diagnosed GD, antithyroid drugs for less than 3 months. The TCR library was prepared using RNA isolated from PBMCs. The sample was also reused in another study, on T cells in Graves' hyperthyroidism and ophthalmopathy.

The sample was peripheral blood mononuclear cells (PBMCs), taken at new diagnosis, from a patient treated with antithyroid drugs. These receptor sequences come from a woman under 40 with Graves disease.

This clonotype was seen repeatedly, ten times or more. This chain links TRBV30 with TRBJ1-5; D ambiguous. Looked up from germline, CDR1 is GTSNPN and CDR2 is SVGIG (reference sequence). The length of the CDR3 is 15 residues. V lost 0 bases and J lost 9, with 18 bases in between. In DNA, the CDR3 is TGTGCCTGGAGTGTACGCGGCAGTGGTACGCGGCCCCAGCATTTT. Protein product: CAWSVRGSGTRPQHF.

V is TRBV7-9 and J is TRBJ2-3; D may be TRBD1 or TRBD2 (6 bases each). Trimming stripped 5 bases from V and 6 bases from J, with 24 bases between. This CDR3 is 17 amino acids long. Looked up from germline, CDR1 is SEHNR and CDR2 is FQNEAQ (reference sequence). The CDR3 sequence: CASSAKWGAEGGDTQYF. In DNA, the CDR3 is TGTGCCAGCAGCGCCAAATGGGGGGCGGAGGGAGGCGATACGCAGTATTTT.

This clonotype was detected a few times. CDR3 bases: TGTGCCAGCAGGTCCAACACAGGCGCGAACACCGGGGAGCTGTTTTTT. It is translated as CASRSNTGANTGELFF. The chain carries TRBV7-8 and TRBJ2-2; a possible D gene is TRBD1 (5 bases). Germline V CDR1 and CDR2: SGHVS, FQNEAQ. This CDR3 contains 16 residues. V shed 6 bases and J shed 0 bases, with 14 bases lying between them.

Ten or more counts support this clonotype. The J gene is TRBJ1-5, the V gene TRBV6-1, with 11 nucleotides matching TRBD1. Germline assignment: CDR1 MNHNS and CDR2 SASEGT. CDR3 length equals 14 residues. Losses at the gene ends were 6 bases for V and 4 bases for J; bases not matched to a gene: 2. The CDR3 coding sequence is TGTGCCAGCAGACGGGACAGGGGGAATCAGCCCCAGCATTTT. Translated: CASRRDRGNQPQHF.

V is TRBV6-9 and J is TRBJ2-7, with D uncertain. Germline lookup yields CDR1 MNHGY and CDR2 SVAAGI. This CDR3 spans 13 amino acids. Trimming took 3 bases from V and 7 from J, leaving 13 bases between them. This CDR3 is CASSYWQDREQYF. The CDR3 DNA reads as TGTGCCAGCAGTTACTGGCAGGATCGGGAGCAGTACTTC.

This clonotype was found a few times. The chain employs TRBV7-9 and TRBJ2-3; no firm D call. CDR3 length: 15 amino acids. V was pared by 2 bases and J by 3 bases, with 12 bases between. Germline V gene lookup returns CDR1 SEHNR and CDR2 FQNEAQ (reference sequence). The CDR3 here is CASSLRRKPTDTQYF. The CDR3 DNA is TGTGCCAGCAGCTTAAGGAGAAAACCGACAGATACGCAGTATTTT. Supplemented by reference TRBV7-9 and TRBJ2-3, the full variable domain reads DTGVSQNPRHKITKRGQNVTFRCDPISEHNRLYWYRQTLGQGPEFLTYFQNEAQLEKSRLLSDRFSAERPKGSFSTLEIQRTEQGDSAMYLCASSLRRKPTDTQYFGPGTRLTVL.

This clonotype was detected only a few times. A read error may account for a junction end that differs from germline. The genes are TRBV19 and TRBJ2-6; possible D gene TRBD1, 5 bases. Germline-derived CDR1 and CDR2 are LNHDA and SQIVND (reference sequence). The CDR3 contains 14 residues. CDR3 coding DNA: TGTGCCAGTAGTCTTGACTCTGGGGCCATCGTCCTGACTTTC. Protein product: CASSLDSGAIVLTF. Drawing the rest from reference TRBV19 and TRBJ2-6, the complete variable domain is DGGITQSPKYLFRKEGQNVTLSCEQNLNHDAMYWYRQDPGQGLRLIYYSQIVNDFQKGDIAEGYSVSREKKESFPLTVTSAQKNPTAFYLCASSLDSGAIVLTFGAGSRLTVL.

This chain connects TRBV20-1 to TRBJ1-5; D possibly corresponds to TRBD1 (5 bases). The germline gives CDR1 DFQATT, CDR2 SNEGSKA (reference sequence). The V end was cut by 0 bases, the J end by 6 bases, with 15 bases between. This CDR3 has 15 residues. The CDR3 is CSARDRSARGQPQHF. The CDR3 DNA is TGCAGTGCTAGAGATCGCTCGGCGAGGGGTCAGCCCCAGCATTTT.

This chain uses TRBV9 with TRBJ1-2; TRBD1 is a possible D gene (5 bases). V was shortened by 4 bases and J by 7 bases, with 23 bases between the two germline ends. The CDR3 runs to 16 residues. Germline CDR1 SGDLS, CDR2 YYNGEE. Here the CDR3 reads CASSPQRQMAAGGYTF. In DNA, the CDR3 is TGTGCCAGCAGCCCTCAAAGACAGATGGCCGCGGGTGGCTACACCTTC.